This TCR beta chain was captured by sequencing in a study of cytomegalovirus exposure and HLA in healthy donors. The study ran its PCR with 60 Vbeta and 13 Jbeta primers. Per the authors' pipeline: In a later analysis, about 11 million of about 80 million unique beta chains occurred in at least two donors. Generated by immunoSEQ multiplex PCR, the TCRdb table keeps only in-frame clones and is missing some. The DNA gave D and trimming, while V, J and clone size come from that table. The sample carries around 140,000 clones, approximately 8.9% recorded once. Trimming took off 8 bases at V and 8 bases at J, with 18 bases between the two ends. This CDR3 comprises 14 residues. The study, taken as a whole, reports: The listing of 150 or so TCR beta chains classed them as cytomegalovirus-associated. In a later analysis, compared with equally common non-associated chains, HLA-associated beta chains were more expanded.

Comments on this clone: Its specificity is not known.

The sample was PBMCs. The sequence was obtained from a woman between 35 and 50 years old in good health and CMV-seropositive. The rearrangement uses TRBV23-1 and TRBJ1-4, with D maybe TRBD1 (5 bases). Being an ORF, TRBV23-1 has a function that is uncertain. CDR3 coding DNA: TGCGCCAGCGGGCGGGGGACCCCTGGCGAAAAACTGTTTTTT. Its protein is CASGRGTPGEKLFF.